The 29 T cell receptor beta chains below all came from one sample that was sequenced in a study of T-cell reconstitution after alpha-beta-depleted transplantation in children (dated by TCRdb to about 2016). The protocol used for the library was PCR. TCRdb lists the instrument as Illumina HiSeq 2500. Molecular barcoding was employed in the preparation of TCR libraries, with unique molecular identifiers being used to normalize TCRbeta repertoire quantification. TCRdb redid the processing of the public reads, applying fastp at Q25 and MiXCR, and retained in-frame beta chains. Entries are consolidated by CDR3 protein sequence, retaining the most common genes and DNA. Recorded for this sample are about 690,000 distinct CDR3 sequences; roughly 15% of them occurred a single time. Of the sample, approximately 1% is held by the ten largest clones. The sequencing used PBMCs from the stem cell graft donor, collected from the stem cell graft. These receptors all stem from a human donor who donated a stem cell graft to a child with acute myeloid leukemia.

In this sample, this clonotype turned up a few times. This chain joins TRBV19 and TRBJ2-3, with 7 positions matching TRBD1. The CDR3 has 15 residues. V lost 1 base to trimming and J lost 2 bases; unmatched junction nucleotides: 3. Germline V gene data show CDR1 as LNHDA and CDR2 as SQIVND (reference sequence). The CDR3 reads CASSIGGTDTDTQYF. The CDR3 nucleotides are TGTGCCAGTAGTATAGGGGGGACAGACACAGATACGCAGTATTTT. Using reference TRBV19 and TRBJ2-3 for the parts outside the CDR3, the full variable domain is DGGITQSPKYLFRKEGQNVTLSCEQNLNHDAMYWYRQDPGQGLRLIYYSQIVNDFQKGDIAEGYSVSREKKESFPLTVTSAQKNPTAFYLCASSIGGTDTDTQYFGPGTRLTVL.

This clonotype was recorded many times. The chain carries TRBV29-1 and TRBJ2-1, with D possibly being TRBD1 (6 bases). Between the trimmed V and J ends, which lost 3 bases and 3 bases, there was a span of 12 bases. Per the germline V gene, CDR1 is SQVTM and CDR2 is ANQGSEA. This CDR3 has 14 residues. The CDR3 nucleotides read TGCAGCGTTGAGGTGGGGGCCAACTACAATGAGCAGTTCTTC. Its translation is CSVEVGANYNEQFF.

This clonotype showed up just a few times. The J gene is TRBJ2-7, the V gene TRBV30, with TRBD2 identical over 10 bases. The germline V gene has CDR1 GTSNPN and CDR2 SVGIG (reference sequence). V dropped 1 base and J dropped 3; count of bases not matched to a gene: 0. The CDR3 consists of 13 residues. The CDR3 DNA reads TGTGCCTGGAGTGGGACTAGCGGCTACGAGCAGTACTTC. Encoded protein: CAWSGTSGYEQYF.

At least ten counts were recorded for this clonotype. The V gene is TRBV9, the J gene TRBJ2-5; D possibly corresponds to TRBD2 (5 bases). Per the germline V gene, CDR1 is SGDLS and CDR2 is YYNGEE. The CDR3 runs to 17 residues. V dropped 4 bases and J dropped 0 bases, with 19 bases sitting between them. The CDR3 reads CASSLRMGEGYQETQYF. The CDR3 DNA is TGTGCCAGCAGCCTAAGGATGGGTGAGGGTTACCAAGAGACCCAGTACTTC. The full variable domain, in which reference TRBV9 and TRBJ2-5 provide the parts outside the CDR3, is DSGVTQTPKHLITATGQRVTLRCSPRSGDLSVYWYQQSLDQGLQFLIQYYNGEERAKGNILERFSAQQFPDLHSELNLSSLELGDSALYFCASSLRMGEGYQETQYFGPGTRLLVL.

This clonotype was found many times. CDR3 in amino acids: CASSFSGSLGTGGEIWNTEAFF. CDR3 nucleotides: TGTGCCAGCAGCTTTAGTGGGTCTCTGGGGACAGGGGGCGAAATATGGAACACTGAAGCTTTCTTT. The rearrangement uses TRBV7-2 and TRBJ1-1; the match to TRBD1 covers 12 bases. This CDR3 comprises 22 residues. The J segment lost 1 base and the V segment lost 3 bases, leaving 21 bases of the junction unmatched. Germline V gene lookup returns CDR1 SGHTA and CDR2 FQGNSA.

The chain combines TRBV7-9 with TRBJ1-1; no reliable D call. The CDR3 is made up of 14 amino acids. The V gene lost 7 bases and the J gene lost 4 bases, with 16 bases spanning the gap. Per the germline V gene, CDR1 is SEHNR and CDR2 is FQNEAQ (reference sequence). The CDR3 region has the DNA TGTGCCAGCACCCCGTGGGCCTCGGGCACTGAAGCTTTCTTT. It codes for CASTPWASGTEAFF.

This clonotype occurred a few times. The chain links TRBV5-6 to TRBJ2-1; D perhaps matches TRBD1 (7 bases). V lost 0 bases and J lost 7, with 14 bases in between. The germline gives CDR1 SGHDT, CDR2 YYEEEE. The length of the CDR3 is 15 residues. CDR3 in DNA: TGTGCCAGCAGCTTGGACGGAGCAGGGGGGAATGAGCAGTTCTTC. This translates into CASSLDGAGGNEQFF.

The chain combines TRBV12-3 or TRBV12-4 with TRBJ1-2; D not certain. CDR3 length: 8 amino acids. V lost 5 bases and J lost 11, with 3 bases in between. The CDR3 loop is CASSIYTF. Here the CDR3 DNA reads TGTGCCAGCAGTATTTACACCTTC.

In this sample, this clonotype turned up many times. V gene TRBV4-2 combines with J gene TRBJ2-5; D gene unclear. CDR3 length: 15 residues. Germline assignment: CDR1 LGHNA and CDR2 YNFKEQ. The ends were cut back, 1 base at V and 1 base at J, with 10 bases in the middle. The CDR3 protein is CASSQVRAVQETQYF. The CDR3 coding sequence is TGTGCCAGCAGCCAAGTCCGGGCAGTCCAAGAGACCCAGTACTTC.

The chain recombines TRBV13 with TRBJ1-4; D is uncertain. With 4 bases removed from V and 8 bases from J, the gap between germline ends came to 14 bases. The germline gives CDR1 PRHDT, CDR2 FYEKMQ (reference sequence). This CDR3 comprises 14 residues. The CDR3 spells CASSSRRLEEKLFF. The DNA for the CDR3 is TGTGCCAGCAGCTCCCGTCGGTTGGAAGAAAAACTGTTTTTT.

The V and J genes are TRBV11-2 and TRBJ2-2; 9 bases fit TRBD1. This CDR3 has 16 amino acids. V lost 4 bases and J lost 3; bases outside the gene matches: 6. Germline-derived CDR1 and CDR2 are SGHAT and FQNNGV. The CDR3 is CASSSSGTGYTGELFF. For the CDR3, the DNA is TGTGCCAGCAGCTCCTCCGGGACAGGGTACACCGGGGAGCTGTTTTTT.

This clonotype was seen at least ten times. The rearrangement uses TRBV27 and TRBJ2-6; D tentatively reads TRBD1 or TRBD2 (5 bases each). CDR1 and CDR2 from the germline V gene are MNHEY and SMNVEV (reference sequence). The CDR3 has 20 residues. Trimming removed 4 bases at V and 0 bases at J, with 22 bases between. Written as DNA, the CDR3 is TGTGCCAGCAGTTCCCAAGCTCGGGGCGTTGGGAGCTCTGGGGCCAACGTCCTGACTTTC. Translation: CASSSQARGVGSSGANVLTF.

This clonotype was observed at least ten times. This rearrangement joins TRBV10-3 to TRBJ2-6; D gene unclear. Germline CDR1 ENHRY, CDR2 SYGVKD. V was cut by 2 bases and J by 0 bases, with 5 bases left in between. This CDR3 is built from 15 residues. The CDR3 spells CAISEQDSGANVLTF. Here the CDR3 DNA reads TGTGCCATCAGTGAGCAGGACTCTGGGGCCAACGTCCTGACTTTC.

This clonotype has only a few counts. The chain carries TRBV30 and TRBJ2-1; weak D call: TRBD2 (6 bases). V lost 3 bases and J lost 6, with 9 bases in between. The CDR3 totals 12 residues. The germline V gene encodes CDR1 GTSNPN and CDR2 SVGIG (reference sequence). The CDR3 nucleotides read TGTGCCTGGAGGGGACTTACCAATGAGCAGTTCTTC. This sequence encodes CAWRGLTNEQFF.

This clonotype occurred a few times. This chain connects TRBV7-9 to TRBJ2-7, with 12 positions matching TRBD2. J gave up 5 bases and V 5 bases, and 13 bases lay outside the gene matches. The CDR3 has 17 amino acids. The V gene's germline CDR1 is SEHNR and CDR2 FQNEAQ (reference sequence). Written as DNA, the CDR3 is TGTGCCAGCAGCCGCGGACTAGCGGGGCCGGGTCCCAACGAGCAGTACGTC. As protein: CASSRGLAGPGPNEQYV.

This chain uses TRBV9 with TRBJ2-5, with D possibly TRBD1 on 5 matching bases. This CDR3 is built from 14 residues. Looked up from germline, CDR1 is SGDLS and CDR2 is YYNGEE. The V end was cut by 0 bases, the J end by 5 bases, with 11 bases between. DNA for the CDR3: TGTGCCAGCAGCGTAGAAGGGGTTGGGGAGACCCAGTACTTC. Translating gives CASSVEGVGETQYF.

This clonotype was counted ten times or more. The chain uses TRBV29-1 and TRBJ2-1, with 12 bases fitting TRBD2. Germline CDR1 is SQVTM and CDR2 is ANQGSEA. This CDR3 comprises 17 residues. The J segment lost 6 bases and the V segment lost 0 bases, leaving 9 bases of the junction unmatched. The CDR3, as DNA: TGCAGCGTTGAAGATCTCGTGGCTAGCGGGGGGGGCAATGAGCAGTTCTTC. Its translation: CSVEDLVASGGGNEQFF.

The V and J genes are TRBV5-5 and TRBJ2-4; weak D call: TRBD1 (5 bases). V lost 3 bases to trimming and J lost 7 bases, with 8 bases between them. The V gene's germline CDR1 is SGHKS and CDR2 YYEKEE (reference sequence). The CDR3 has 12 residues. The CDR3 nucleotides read TGTGCCAGCAGCTCCCGACAGAACATTCAGTACTTC. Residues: CASSSRQNIQYF.

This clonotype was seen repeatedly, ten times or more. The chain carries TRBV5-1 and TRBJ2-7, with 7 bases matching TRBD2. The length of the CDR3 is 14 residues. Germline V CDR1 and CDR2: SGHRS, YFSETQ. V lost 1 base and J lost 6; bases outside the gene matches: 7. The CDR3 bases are TGCGCCAGCAGCTTGCGCAGACTAGCAGGCGAGCAGTACGTC. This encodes CASSLRRLAGEQYV.

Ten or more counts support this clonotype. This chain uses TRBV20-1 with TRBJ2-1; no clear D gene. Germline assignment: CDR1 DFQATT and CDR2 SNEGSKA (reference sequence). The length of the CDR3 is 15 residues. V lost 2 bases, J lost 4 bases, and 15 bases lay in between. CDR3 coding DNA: TGCAGTGCTAGATCCCCAGGCGGTGGATACAATGAGCAGTTCTTC. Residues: CSARSPGGGYNEQFF.

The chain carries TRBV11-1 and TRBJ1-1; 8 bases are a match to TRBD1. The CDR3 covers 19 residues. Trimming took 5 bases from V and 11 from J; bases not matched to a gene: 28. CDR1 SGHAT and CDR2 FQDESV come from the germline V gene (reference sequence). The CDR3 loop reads CASSPTLMGSGQGNFAAFF. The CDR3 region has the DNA TGTGCCAGCAGCCCGACCCTTATGGGATCTGGACAGGGTAATTTTGCGGCTTTCTTT.

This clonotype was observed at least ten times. The CDR3: CASSQASGRTDTQYF. The CDR3 nucleotides are TGCGCCAGCAGCCAAGCGTCAGGACGCACAGATACGCAGTATTTT. The chain is built from TRBV4-3 and TRBJ2-3; D ambiguous. Germline V gives CDR1 LGHNA, CDR2 YSLEER. The germline V and J ends were trimmed by 1 base and 1 base, with 9 bases remaining between them. This CDR3 region has 15 residues.

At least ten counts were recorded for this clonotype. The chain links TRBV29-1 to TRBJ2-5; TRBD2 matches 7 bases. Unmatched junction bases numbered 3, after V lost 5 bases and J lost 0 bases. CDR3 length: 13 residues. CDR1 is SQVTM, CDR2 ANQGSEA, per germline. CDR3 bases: TGCAGCGTTAAGCGGGGAAACCAAGAGACCCAGTACTTC. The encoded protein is CSVKRGNQETQYF.

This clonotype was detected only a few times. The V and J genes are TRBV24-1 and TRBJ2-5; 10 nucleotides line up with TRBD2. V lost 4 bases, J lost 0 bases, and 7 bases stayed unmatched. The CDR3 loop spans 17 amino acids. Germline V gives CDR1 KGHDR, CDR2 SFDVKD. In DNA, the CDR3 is TGTGCCACCAGTGAACTGCCTAGCGGGAGACACCAAGAGACCCAGTACTTC. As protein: CATSELPSGRHQETQYF.

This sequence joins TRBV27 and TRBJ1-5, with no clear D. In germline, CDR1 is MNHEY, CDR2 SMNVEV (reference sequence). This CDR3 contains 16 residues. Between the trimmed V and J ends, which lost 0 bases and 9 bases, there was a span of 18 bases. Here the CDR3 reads CASSLSRQILLRPQHF. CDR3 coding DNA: TGTGCCAGCAGTTTATCTCGACAAATACTTTTACGGCCCCAGCATTTT.

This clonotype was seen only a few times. DNA for the CDR3: TGTGCCTGGAGTGTGTTGGCAGCCTTTACCCTCCACTTT. It is translated as CAWSVLAAFTLHF. The genes are TRBV30 and TRBJ1-6; D is unresolved. Germline values: CDR1 GTSNPN, CDR2 SVGIG (reference sequence). V was cut by 0 bases and J by 14 bases, with 14 bases left in between. The CDR3 has 13 residues.

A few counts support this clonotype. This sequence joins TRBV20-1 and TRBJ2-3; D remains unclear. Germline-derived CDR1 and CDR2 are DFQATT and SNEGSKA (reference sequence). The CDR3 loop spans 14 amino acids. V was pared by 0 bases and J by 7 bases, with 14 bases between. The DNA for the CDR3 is TGCAGTGCTAGAGATATTGGTATCCAACATACGCAGTATTTT. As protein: CSARDIGIQHTQYF.

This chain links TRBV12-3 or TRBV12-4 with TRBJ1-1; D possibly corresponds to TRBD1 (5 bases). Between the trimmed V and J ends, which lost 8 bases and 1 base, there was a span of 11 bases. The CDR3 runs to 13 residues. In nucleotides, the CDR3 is TGTGCCAGCGGCACTCAGGGGAACACTGAAGCTTTCTTT. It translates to CASGTQGNTEAFF.

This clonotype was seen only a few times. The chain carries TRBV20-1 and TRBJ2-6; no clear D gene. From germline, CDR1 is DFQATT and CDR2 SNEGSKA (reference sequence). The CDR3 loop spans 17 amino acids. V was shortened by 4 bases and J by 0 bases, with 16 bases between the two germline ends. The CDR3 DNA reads TGCAGTGCTAATTACCAGGCCCTGAGCTCTGGGGCCAACGTCCTGACTTTC. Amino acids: CSANYQALSSGANVLTF.